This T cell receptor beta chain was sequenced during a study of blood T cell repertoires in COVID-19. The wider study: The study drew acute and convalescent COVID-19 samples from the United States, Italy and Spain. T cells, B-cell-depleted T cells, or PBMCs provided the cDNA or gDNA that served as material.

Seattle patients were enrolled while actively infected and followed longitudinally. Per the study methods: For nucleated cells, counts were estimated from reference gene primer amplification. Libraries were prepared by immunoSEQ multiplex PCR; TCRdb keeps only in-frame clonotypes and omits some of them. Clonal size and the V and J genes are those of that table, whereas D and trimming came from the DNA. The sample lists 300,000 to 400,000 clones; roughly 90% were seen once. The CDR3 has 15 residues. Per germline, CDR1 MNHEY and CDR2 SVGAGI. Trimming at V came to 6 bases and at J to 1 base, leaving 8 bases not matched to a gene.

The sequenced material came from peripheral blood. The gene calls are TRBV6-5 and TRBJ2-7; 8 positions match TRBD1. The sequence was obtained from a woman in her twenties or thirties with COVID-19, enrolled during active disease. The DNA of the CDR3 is TGTGCCAGCAGCGCCGGGACAGGAGGGTCCTACGAGCAGTACGTC. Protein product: CASSAGTGGSYEQYV.